These 27 T cell receptor beta chains came from one sample sequenced in a study of blood T cells in healthy people across ages. Sample-barcoded 5' priming and a J-beta primer mix drove a second PCR of about 7 to 12 cycles. Each CDR3 protein is one row after TCRdb ran MiXCR on the 5' RACE reads. This sample has about 640,000 distinct CDR3 sequences, with under 65% found just once. The sequencing input was blood. The receptors originated from a man in his sixties in good health.

The J gene is TRBJ2-1, the V gene TRBV6-2 or TRBV6-3; 8 nucleotides match TRBD1. V trimming: 10 bases; J trimming: 8 bases; junction bases outside the gene matches: 7. This CDR3 comprises 12 residues. Germline V CDR1 and CDR2: MNHEY, SVGEGT. The CDR3 is CATTQGADEQFF. CDR3 nucleotides: TGTGCCACCACCCAGGGGGCCGATGAGCAGTTCTTC.

This clonotype has only one observation. This rearrangement joins TRBV4-3 to TRBJ1-2; 10 bases line up with TRBD1. J gave up 6 bases and V 0 bases, and 1 base lay outside the gene matches. The germline V gene encodes CDR1 LGHNA and CDR2 YSLEER. The CDR3 covers 14 residues. CDR3 bases: TGCGCCAGCAGCCAAGATGGGACAGGGGATGGCTACACCTTC. Amino acid sequence: CASSQDGTGDGYTF.

The rearrangement uses TRBV9 and TRBJ2-3, with D uncertain. CDR1 is SGDLS, CDR2 YYNGEE, per germline. The V and J ends lost 0 bases and 0 bases respectively, with 8 bases between them. The CDR3 has 15 residues. CDR3 in amino acids: CASSVDHSSTDTQYF. In nucleotides, the CDR3 is TGTGCCAGCAGCGTAGACCATTCTAGCACAGATACGCAGTATTTT.

This chain uses TRBV10-2 with TRBJ2-3, with 9 bases lining up with TRBD2. CDR1 WSHSY and CDR2 SAAADI come from the germline V gene. The CDR3 runs to 15 residues. Unmatched junction bases numbered 5, after V lost 6 bases and J lost 1 base. As DNA, the CDR3 is TGCGCCAGCAGCCGGACTAGCGATCGCACAGATACGCAGTATTTT. It specifies CASSRTSDRTDTQYF.

The chain couples TRBV5-1 to TRBJ2-1, with TRBD2 matching over 7 bases. V was clipped by 7 bases and J by 8 bases; unmatched bases: 9. CDR1 and CDR2 from the germline V gene are SGHRS and YFSETQ. This CDR3 contains 13 residues. DNA for the CDR3: TGCGCCAGCCAAAATCCAACTAGCGATGAGCAGTTCTTC. It translates to CASQNPTSDEQFF. The complete variable domain, with remaining parts taken from reference TRBV5-1 and TRBJ2-1, reads KAGVTQTPRYLIKTRGQQVTLSCSPISGHRSVSWYQQTPGQGLQFLFEYFSETQRNKGNFPGRFSGRQFSNSRSEMNVSTLELGDSALYLCASQNPTSDEQFFGPGTRLTVL.

In this sample, this clonotype turned up a few times. The CDR3 sequence: CASSLVVSRANVLTF. DNA of the CDR3: TGTGCCAGCAGCTTAGTAGTCAGTAGGGCCAACGTCCTGACTTTC. The genes are TRBV7-2 and TRBJ2-6, with unresolved D. CDR1 is SGHTA and CDR2 is FQGNSA in the germline V gene. The CDR3 length is 15 residues. Trimming stripped 1 base from V and 5 bases from J, with 9 bases between. Variable domain in full (rest from reference TRBV7-2 and TRBJ2-6): GAGVSQSPSNKVTEKGKDVELRCDPISGHTALYWYRQSLGQGLEFLIYFQGNSAPDKSGLPSDRFSAERTGGSVSTLTIQRTQQEDSAVYLCASSLVVSRANVLTFGAGSRLTVL.

The chain links TRBV6-1 to TRBJ1-1; D perhaps matches TRBD1 (5 bases). CDR3 length: 13 amino acids. Germline V gene lookup returns CDR1 MNHNS and CDR2 SASEGT. The V and J ends lost 7 bases and 1 base respectively, with 10 bases between them. Written as DNA, the CDR3 is TGTGCCAGCACCTGGGGACCGAACACTGAAGCTTTCTTT. Translated: CASTWGPNTEAFF.

The chain uses TRBV12-5 and TRBJ1-5; tentatively, D is TRBD1 (6 bases). The CDR3 spans 17 residues. Germline CDR1 and CDR2: LGHNT and FRNRAP. V gave up 4 bases and J gave up 4 bases, with 20 bases separating them. The CDR3 DNA follows: TGTGCTAGTGGTTCCCAGGGGCGTTCGGTACGAAATCAGCCCCAGCATTTT. It specifies CASGSQGRSVRNQPQHF.

The V call is TRBV20-1, the J call TRBJ2-5; 15 nucleotides line up with TRBD2. The V gene end was trimmed by 6 bases and the J gene end by 4 bases; junction bases not matched to a gene: 9. This CDR3 has 16 residues. From germline, CDR1 is DFQATT and CDR2 SNEGSKA (reference sequence). CDR3 sequence: CSAPGLAGGIGETQYF. The CDR3 bases are TGCAGTGCGCCCGGACTAGCGGGGGGGATTGGAGAGACCCAGTACTTC.

The CDR3 bases are TGTGCCAGCAGCTTTACGTCTGGCATACCCACAGATACGCAGTATTTT. Translation gives CASSFTSGIPTDTQYF. The J gene is TRBJ2-3, the V gene TRBV9; D unclear. The length of the CDR3 is 16 residues. Germline V gives CDR1 SGDLS, CDR2 YYNGEE. V shed 4 bases and J shed 2 bases, with 17 bases lying between them. The entire variable domain, with the rest obtained from reference TRBV9 and TRBJ2-3, is as follows: DSGVTQTPKHLITATGQRVTLRCSPRSGDLSVYWYQQSLDQGLQFLIQYYNGEERAKGNILERFSAQQFPDLHSELNLSSLELGDSALYFCASSFTSGIPTDTQYFGPGTRLTVL.

The chain employs TRBV6-2 or TRBV6-3 and TRBJ2-7; no clear D. The CDR3 consists of 14 residues. The germline V and J ends were trimmed by 4 bases and 6 bases, with 16 bases remaining between them. The V gene's germline CDR1 is MNHEY and CDR2 SVGEGT. The CDR3, as DNA: TGTGCCAGCAGTTCCCCTGGCAGCAATACCGAGCAGTACTTC. Translation: CASSSPGSNTEQYF.

This chain joins TRBV9 and TRBJ1-4; TRBD1 is a possible D gene (5 bases). Germline CDR1 reads SGDLS; CDR2 reads YYNGEE. The CDR3 is 15 residues long. Trimming took off 0 bases at V and 7 bases at J, with 13 bases between the two ends. CDR3 amino acids: CASSVEWGWSEKLFF. For the CDR3, the DNA is TGTGCCAGCAGCGTAGAGTGGGGGTGGAGTGAAAAACTGTTTTTT.

The chain couples TRBV10-3 to TRBJ2-5; D is possibly TRBD1 (6 bases). With 9 bases removed from V and 2 bases from J, the gap between germline ends came to 13 bases. This CDR3 is built from 13 residues. Germline values: CDR1 ENHRY, CDR2 SYGVKD. CDR3 bases: TGTGCCATGAGCCAGACAGGACAAGAGACCCAGTACTTC. Translation gives CAMSQTGQETQYF.

This sequence joins TRBV20-1 and TRBJ1-2; D is unresolved. The CDR3 consists of 16 residues. V lost 0 bases and J 8 bases, leaving 22 bases between the germline ends. Germline lookup yields CDR1 DFQATT and CDR2 SNEGSKA (reference sequence). The chain's CDR3 is CSARDRIGPSAGGYTF. The CDR3 bases are TGCAGTGCTAGAGACAGGATCGGACCCTCAGCCGGGGGCTACACCTTC.

As to this clonotype: This may come from a read error, since a much larger clone is one base off. The V and J genes are TRBV29-1 and TRBJ1-2, with 10 bases fitting TRBD1. V shed 8 bases and J 7 bases; nucleotides not matched to a gene: 7. This CDR3 has 12 amino acids. The germline V gene has CDR1 SQVTM and CDR2 ANQGSEA. The CDR3 protein is CSITGQGSGYTF. For the CDR3, the DNA is TGCAGCATTACGGGACAGGGGAGTGGCTACACCTTC. Filled out from reference TRBV29-1 and TRBJ1-2, the complete variable domain reads SAVISQKPSRDICQRGTSLTIQCQVDSQVTMMFWYRQQPGQSLTLIATANQGSEATYESGFVIDKFPISRPNLTFSTLTVSNMSPEDSSIYLCSITGQGSGYTFGSGTRLTVV.

V and J are TRBV20-1 and TRBJ1-4; TRBD1 is a possible D gene (6 bases). Per germline, CDR1 DFQATT and CDR2 SNEGSKA (reference sequence). V lost 6 bases to trimming and J lost 8 bases, with 22 bases between them. This CDR3 comprises 15 residues. CDR3 bases: TGCAGTGCCACCCACCCCGGACAGAAGGGGGAAAAACTGTTTTTT. Its protein product is CSATHPGQKGEKLFF.

V gene TRBV6-2 or TRBV6-3 combines with J gene TRBJ1-5, with D tentatively TRBD1 (5 bases). Trimming cost V 9 bases and J 2 bases, with 11 bases left between them. The length of the CDR3 is 13 residues. Germline V gene lookup returns CDR1 MNHEY and CDR2 SVGEGT. CDR3 sequence (DNA): TGTGCCAGTCGGGACCGACGCAATCAGCCCCAGCATTTT. This translates into CASRDRRNQPQHF.

The chain links TRBV6-6 to TRBJ1-2; D not certain. Per the germline V gene, CDR1 is MNHNY and CDR2 is SVGAGI (reference sequence). Trimming shortened V by 3 bases and J by 7 bases, and 21 bases separated the two germline ends. CDR3 length: 16 residues. This chain's CDR3 is CASSYASDAHLGGYTF. The CDR3 bases are TGTGCCAGCAGTTATGCCAGTGACGCTCATCTTGGTGGCTACACCTTC.

As for this clonotype: Germline and junction disagree at one end, which may indicate a read error. The chain links TRBV7-2 to TRBJ2-7; the D is unclear. The J call may be wrong; the DNA end is better matched by TRBJ2-5. The germline CDR1 and CDR2 sequences are SGHTA and FQGNSA. The CDR3 has 14 residues. In nucleotides, the CDR3 is TGTGCCAGCAGCCCCGAGCCGGGCCAAGGGACCCAGTACTTC. Translation: CASSPEPGQGTQYF.

This clonotype has a handful of counts. The chain is built from TRBV7-2 and TRBJ2-3; 9 bases agree with TRBD2. This CDR3 is 15 amino acids long. The J segment lost 3 bases and the V segment lost 3 bases, leaving 4 bases of the junction unmatched. Germline loops: CDR1 SGHTA, CDR2 FQGNSA. CDR3 protein: CASSFRTSETDTQYF. DNA for the CDR3: TGTGCCAGCAGCTTCCGGACTAGCGAGACAGATACGCAGTATTTT. The full variable domain, in which reference TRBV7-2 and TRBJ2-3 provide the parts outside the CDR3, is GAGVSQSPSNKVTEKGKDVELRCDPISGHTALYWYRQSLGQGLEFLIYFQGNSAPDKSGLPSDRFSAERTGGSVSTLTIQRTQQEDSAVYLCASSFRTSETDTQYFGPGTRLTVL.

The chain combines TRBV12-5 with TRBJ2-5; 7 nucleotides align to TRBD2. The CDR3 is made up of 18 amino acids. Unmatched junction bases numbered 15, after V lost 4 bases and J lost 1 base. CDR1 is LGHNT and CDR2 is FRNRAP in the germline V gene. The CDR3 loop reads CASGSHYNGGGSQETQYF. CDR3 coding DNA: TGTGCTAGTGGTTCCCACTACAATGGCGGGGGTAGCCAAGAGACCCAGTACTTC.

This clonotype was observed a few times. The chain carries TRBV25-1 and TRBJ2-7; TRBD1 is a possible D gene (5 bases). Germline V lookup: CDR1 MGHDK, CDR2 SYGVNS. Trimming removed 8 bases from V and 5 bases from J, with 10 bases in between. The CDR3 runs 11 residues. The CDR3 loop reads CASRVGDEQYF. CDR3 nucleotides: TGTGCCAGCCGGGTAGGGGACGAGCAGTACTTC.

The chain couples TRBV2 to TRBJ2-6; 8 bases match TRBD2. V dropped 3 bases and J dropped 6; count of bases not matched to a gene: 4. The CDR3 consists of 15 residues. The germline V gene encodes CDR1 SNHLY and CDR2 FYNNEI. CDR3 protein: CASSDLGGVANVLTF. The CDR3 nucleotides read TGTGCCAGCAGTGATCTCGGGGGGGTGGCCAACGTCCTGACTTTC.

The CDR3 nucleotides are TGCAGTGCTAGAAAACGTGAGGGCTCACCCCTCCACTTT. Its protein is CSARKREGSPLHF. The V call is TRBV20-1, the J call TRBJ1-6, with unresolved D. This CDR3 spans 13 amino acids. Between the trimmed V and J ends, which lost 2 bases and 10 bases, there was a span of 12 bases. Germline V lookup: CDR1 DFQATT, CDR2 SNEGSKA (reference sequence).

V gene TRBV11-3 combines with J gene TRBJ2-1; D uncertain. The ends were cut back, 5 bases at V and 9 bases at J, with 23 bases in the middle. Germline CDR1 reads SGHNT; CDR2 reads YENEEA. The CDR3 extends over 16 amino acids. CDR3 in amino acids: CASSHDPTLSVSEQFF. Written as DNA, the CDR3 is TGTGCCAGCAGCCACGATCCGACCTTATCGGTGAGTGAGCAGTTCTTC. The full variable domain, completed using reference TRBV11-3 and TRBJ2-1, is EAGVVQSPRYKIIEKKQPVAFWCNPISGHNTLYWYLQNLGQGPELLIRYENEEAVDDSQLPKDRFSAERLKGVDSTLKIQPAELGDSAVYLCASSHDPTLSVSEQFFGPGTRLTVL.

The V gene is TRBV5-1, the J gene TRBJ1-1; 7 bases align to TRBD1. Trimming removed 3 bases from V and 4 bases from J; junction bases left unmatched: 6. This CDR3 comprises 14 residues. Germline lookup yields CDR1 SGHRS and CDR2 YFSETQ. The CDR3 region is CASSSTGSSTEAFF. CDR3 in DNA: TGCGCCAGCAGCTCGACAGGGTCTAGCACTGAAGCTTTCTTT.

This clonotype was seen a handful of times. This chain joins TRBV5-1 and TRBJ2-7; TRBD1 matches at 7 bases. The CDR3 spans 15 residues. V shed 2 bases and J 0 bases; nucleotides not matched to a gene: 5. Germline-derived CDR1 and CDR2 are SGHRS and YFSETQ. The CDR3, as DNA: TGCGCCAGCAGCTTACAGGGGCCCACCTCCTACGAGCAGTACTTC. This encodes CASSLQGPTSYEQYF. Full variable domain (rest looked up from reference TRBV5-1 and TRBJ2-7): KAGVTQTPRYLIKTRGQQVTLSCSPISGHRSVSWYQQTPGQGLQFLFEYFSETQRNKGNFPGRFSGRQFSNSRSEMNVSTLELGDSALYLCASSLQGPTSYEQYFGPGTRLTVT.